Following are 17 T cell receptor beta chains from one sample sequenced in a study of blood T cell repertoires in COVID-19. Sequencing was performed with immunoSEQ multiplex PCR; in TCRdb, only in-frame clones are kept and a portion is missing. The sample yields some 210,000 clones, 92% seen once. Sequencing input: peripheral blood. These TCRs come from a man under 40 with acute or convalescent COVID-19.

V usage is TRBV28 and J usage is TRBJ2-2; tentative D call: TRBD1 (6 bases). CDR3 length: 15 amino acids. V shed 6 bases and J shed 0 bases, with 11 bases lying between them. Germline V gene lookup returns CDR1 MDHEN and CDR2 SYDVKM. As DNA, the CDR3 is TGTGCCAGCAGCAAACAGGGCGCGAACACCGGGGAGCTGTTTTTT. This translates into CASSKQGANTGELFF.

This clone was seen just once. The genes are TRBV12-5 and TRBJ2-7; the match to TRBD1 covers 7 bases. Unmatched junction bases numbered 11, after V lost 5 bases and J lost 4 bases. Looked up from germline, CDR1 is LGHNT and CDR2 is FRNRAP. The CDR3 spans 15 residues. CDR3: CASGVGQPLGYEQYF. CDR3 sequence (DNA): TGTGCTAGTGGTGTGGGACAGCCGTTGGGATACGAGCAGTACTTC.

The chain joins TRBV10-1 to TRBJ2-4; D might be TRBD1 (6 bases). This CDR3 spans 15 amino acids. Germline CDR1 is WNHNN and CDR2 is SYGVQD (reference sequence). The V gene lost 6 bases and the J gene lost 1 base, with 13 bases spanning the gap. This chain's CDR3 is CASRQGEEAKNIQYF. The CDR3 coding sequence is TGCGCCAGCAGACAGGGCGAGGAGGCCAAAAACATTCAGTACTTC.

The CDR3 spells CANNSKYREGRGYTF. The DNA for the CDR3 is TGTGCCAACAACTCAAAGTACAGGGAAGGTCGTGGCTACACCTTC. The genes are TRBV5-8 and TRBJ1-2, with D perhaps TRBD1 (6 bases). Deletions cut 9 bases from V and 7 bases from J, with 25 bases between. Germline CDR1 and CDR2: SGHTS and YDEGEE. This CDR3 has 15 amino acids. Full variable domain (rest looked up from reference TRBV5-8 and TRBJ1-2): EAGVTQSPTHLIKTRGQQATLRCSPISGHTSVYWYQQALGLGLQFLLWYDEGEERNRGNFPPRFSGRQFPNYSSELNVNALELEDSALYLCANNSKYREGRGYTFGSGTRLTVV.

The chain recombines TRBV7-9 with TRBJ2-1, with 11 bases fitting TRBD2. With V trimmed by 5 bases and J by 7 bases, 10 bases remained unmatched. The germline gives CDR1 SEHNR, CDR2 FQNEAQ (reference sequence). The CDR3 is made up of 16 amino acids. CDR3 nucleotide sequence: TGTGCCAGCAGCCCCCTGGCTAGCGGGAGGTGGAATGAGCAGTTCTTC. Protein sequence: CASSPLASGRWNEQFF.

The chain joins TRBV30 to TRBJ1-2; 8 positions agree with TRBD1. The V gene end was trimmed by 2 bases and the J gene end by 3 bases; junction bases not matched to a gene: 8. This CDR3 comprises 15 residues. CDR1 GTSNPN and CDR2 SVGIG come from the germline V gene (reference sequence). This chain's CDR3 is CAWSPPDRADYGYTF. The CDR3 DNA is TGTGCCTGGAGTCCCCCGGACAGGGCGGACTATGGCTACACCTTC.

The rearrangement joins TRBV5-1 to TRBJ2-2; 13 bases align to TRBD2. The CDR3 contains 18 residues. After removal of 0 bases from V and 4 bases from J, the junction contained 6 bases not matched to a gene. Germline assignment: CDR1 SGHRS and CDR2 YFSETQ. CDR3: CASSLAGLAGAGTGELFF. The CDR3 DNA follows: TGCGCCAGCAGCTTGGCCGGACTAGCGGGAGCGGGCACCGGGGAGCTGTTTTTT.

The V call is TRBV5-1, the J call TRBJ2-7, with TRBD2 identical over 8 bases. Germline V gene sequence: CDR1 SGHRS, CDR2 YFSETQ. The CDR3 has 17 amino acids. The trim removed 2 bases at V and 6 bases at J, leaving 16 bases unmatched. CDR3 DNA: TGCGCCAGCAGCTTTAACTGGGGCGCCGGGACTAGGAGCGAGCAGTACTTC. Translation: CASSFNWGAGTRSEQYF. Looking up the rest from reference TRBV5-1 and TRBJ2-7 gives the full variable domain: KAGVTQTPRYLIKTRGQQVTLSCSPISGHRSVSWYQQTPGQGLQFLFEYFSETQRNKGNFPGRFSGRQFSNSRSEMNVSTLELGDSALYLCASSFNWGAGTRSEQYFGPGTRLTVT.

The chain carries TRBV12-5 and TRBJ1-3; 8 bases fit TRBD1. The CDR3 length is 14 residues. After removal of 8 bases from V and 1 base from J, the junction contained 4 bases not matched to a gene. Germline CDR1 is LGHNT and CDR2 is FRNRAP. This chain's CDR3 is CASCRGRSGNTIYF. The CDR3 bases are TGTGCTAGTTGCAGGGGGCGATCTGGAAACACCATATATTTT.

This clone was counted a single time. CDR3 coding DNA: TGTGCCAGCGGGTCCCGAGGGGAAAAACTGTTTTTT. As protein: CASGSRGEKLFF. The V call is TRBV6-5, the J call TRBJ1-4; D not certain. This CDR3 region has 12 residues. CDR1 is MNHEY, CDR2 SVGAGI, per germline. The V end lost 8 bases, the J end lost 8 bases, and 12 bases lay between the germline ends.

The CDR3 reads CASTTSGSGNTIYF. Written as DNA, the CDR3 is TGTGCCAGCACTACCTCGGGCTCTGGAAACACCATATATTTT. The gene calls are TRBV6-5 and TRBJ1-3; D unclear. The CDR3 covers 14 residues. V was shortened by 7 bases and J by 0 bases, with 10 bases between the two germline ends. Germline assignment: CDR1 MNHEY and CDR2 SVGAGI.

This clone was detected once. The CDR3 DNA sequence: TGTGCCAGCAGCCAAGATCTAGGTCGGGGAGATGGCTACACCTTC. Protein sequence: CASSQDLGRGDGYTF. The chain couples TRBV4-2 to TRBJ1-2; D gene unclear. Trimming removed 0 bases from V and 6 bases from J, with 14 bases in between. CDR1 and CDR2 (germline): LGHNA, YNFKEQ. The CDR3 has 15 amino acids.

The chain links TRBV9 to TRBJ2-7; TRBD1 matches at 10 bases. This CDR3 spans 15 amino acids. J lost 3 bases, V lost 0 bases, and 3 bases had no gene match. Germline V gene sequence: CDR1 SGDLS, CDR2 YYNGEE. The CDR3 sequence is CASSVEGTGDYEQYF. The CDR3 DNA follows: TGTGCCAGCAGCGTAGAGGGGACAGGGGACTACGAGCAGTACTTC.

The V call is TRBV30, the J call TRBJ2-7; TRBD2 matches 10 bases. The ends lost 3 bases at V and 2 bases at J; junction bases unmatched: 10. Germline V lookup: CDR1 GTSNPN, CDR2 SVGIG (reference sequence). CDR3 length equals 16 residues. The CDR3, as DNA: TGTGCCTGGAGGACCTTTACTAGCGGGGTGACCTACGAGCAGTACTTC. This translates into CAWRTFTSGVTYEQYF.

This clone has just one count. V is TRBV9 and J is TRBJ2-1, with 10 bases aligning to TRBD2. The CDR3 totals 13 residues. Germline values: CDR1 SGDLS, CDR2 YYNGEE. With V trimmed by 6 bases and J by 8 bases, 5 bases remained unmatched. The CDR3, as DNA: TGTGCCAGCACTAGCGGGAGTGTGGATGAGCAGTTCTTC. This gives the protein CASTSGSVDEQFF.

The chain carries TRBV30 and TRBJ1-6; TRBD1 aligns across 8 bases. The V segment lost 2 bases and the J segment 5 bases; nucleotides outside the gene matches: 11. This CDR3 has 17 amino acids. Germline assignment: CDR1 GTSNPN and CDR2 SVGIG (reference sequence). The CDR3 bases are TGTGCCTGGAGTTGGGCTCGGACAGGGATTAATAATTCACCCCTCCACTTT. This translates into CAWSWARTGINNSPLHF. Filled out from reference TRBV30 and TRBJ1-6, the complete variable domain reads SQTIHQWPATLVQPVGSPLSLECTVEGTSNPNLYWYRQAAGRGLQLLFYSVGIGQISSEVPQNLSASRPQDRQFILSSKKLLLSDSGFYLCAWSWARTGINNSPLHFGNGTRLTVT.

The rearrangement joins TRBV7-8 to TRBJ2-7; D is possibly TRBD1 (6 bases). V dropped 2 bases and J dropped 6 bases, with 17 bases sitting between them. Germline loops: CDR1 SGHVS, CDR2 FQNEAQ. The CDR3 runs 15 residues. CDR3 loop: CASSLSSGHKFEQYF. DNA of the CDR3: TGTGCCAGCAGCTTATCGTCGGGACATAAATTCGAGCAGTACTTC. The full variable domain, in which reference TRBV7-8 and TRBJ2-7 provide the parts outside the CDR3, is GAGVSQSPRYKVAKRGQDVALRCDPISGHVSLFWYQQALGQGPEFLTYFQNEAQLDKSGLPSDRFFAERPEGSVSTLKIQRTQQEDSAVYLCASSLSSGHKFEQYFGPGTRLTVT.